These T cell receptor beta chains were read from a single sample in a study of control samples from healthy donors and cancer patients. The method was immunoSEQ multiplex PCR; TCRdb's version includes in-frame clones alone and lacks a portion of them. The sample comprises approximately 100,000 clones, approximately 81% of which are singletons, and 2.1% rests with the top ten. Sequencing input: blood. The receptor source for this set is a woman aged 40 to 50 in good health. The CDR3 runs from the conserved cysteine through the conserved F or W. D genes are given only for firm matches.

V	length	D	CDR3
TRBV2	13	.	CASKWTANNEQFF
TRBV3-1/TRBV3-2	12	.	CASSPRPDTQYF
TRBV5-1	14	.	CASSSTGDTGELFF
TRBV15	19	.	CATSSRDWNTQFSGNTIYF
TRBV7-2	17	.	CASSPPPAGFAGNTIYF
TRBV6-1	16	.	CASSERPGPYSDIQYF
TRBV7-2	13	TRBD1	CASSGTANYGYTF
TRBV29-1	12	TRBD1	CSVGGQAHEQYF
TRBV3-1/TRBV3-2	18	.	CASSQGPFRGGGLETQYF
TRBV11-3	14	TRBD1	CASSPQGASYEQYF
TRBV7-9	17	.	CASSFIGAPRGNTEAFF
TRBV4-1	15	.	CASSQGPDFNYGYTF
TRBV4-3	16	.	CASSQAQTTGPEKLFF
TRBV7-2	16	TRBD2	CASSLVAGGPSYEQYF
TRBV4-3	16	.	CASSQDGREGNEKLFF
TRBV7-3	15	TRBD1	CASSLTGGPGNTIYF
TRBV7-2	16	TRBD1	CASSSDRSSSYNEQFF
TRBV24-1	14	TRBD1	CATSDPDRVNEQFF
TRBV7-2	14	.	CASSLGTGNTEAFF
TRBV6-2/TRBV6-3	16	TRBD1	CASSYRLTGLYQPQHF
TRBV19	18	TRBD1	CASSGDRGRFSGANVLTF
TRBV2	15	.	CASLGYETSYNEQFF
TRBV7-6	14	.	CASSLAAGITEAFF
TRBV25-1	14	.	CASSEVGSQETQYF
TRBV4-1	15	.	CASSQGWGQDNEQFF
TRBV4-1	15	.	CASSRPGTVKWEQYF
TRBV28	16	TRBD1	CASSFWGRGLNQPQHF
TRBV5-5	20	.	CASSSAERGEGKGAGYGYTF
TRBV20-1	11	TRBD1	CSVRGPAEQYF
TRBV24-1	14	TRBD1	CATSDDLQGNEAFF
TRBV9	14	.	CASSVGGQSYGYTF
TRBV6-2/TRBV6-3	15	.	CASSYSFAAGNTIYF
TRBV10-1	16	.	CASSTAGTPSTDTQYF
TRBV18	13	.	CASSPSSAGEQYF
TRBV15	15	.	CATSRDLGAGNTIYF
TRBV4-1	16	TRBD2	CASSGTGSGEYNEQFF
TRBV7-2	14	.	CASSPRFNADEQYF
TRBV11-3	15	TRBD1	CASNSGTGRIDTQYF
TRBV18	13	.	CASSPGMEGELFF
TRBV9	15	.	CASSASGNGNQPQHF
TRBV4-3	16	TRBD2	CASSQELAGGRETQYF
TRBV24-1	16	.	CATSDAAAQGNEKLFF
TRBV12-5	16	.	CASGLSRVTFGNTIYF
TRBV4-1	16	.	CASSPWARGSNEKLFF
TRBV7-7	16	.	CASSLTGGRPYNEQFF
TRBV30	14	.	CAWSKGGTVDTQYF
TRBV19	18	.	CASSMQGPPALANYGYTF
TRBV19	14	.	CASRPGSGNSPLHF
TRBV5-1	18	.	CASSLAYPAGSGAYVLTF
TRBV5-1	14	TRBD1	CASSSAGTGYGYTF